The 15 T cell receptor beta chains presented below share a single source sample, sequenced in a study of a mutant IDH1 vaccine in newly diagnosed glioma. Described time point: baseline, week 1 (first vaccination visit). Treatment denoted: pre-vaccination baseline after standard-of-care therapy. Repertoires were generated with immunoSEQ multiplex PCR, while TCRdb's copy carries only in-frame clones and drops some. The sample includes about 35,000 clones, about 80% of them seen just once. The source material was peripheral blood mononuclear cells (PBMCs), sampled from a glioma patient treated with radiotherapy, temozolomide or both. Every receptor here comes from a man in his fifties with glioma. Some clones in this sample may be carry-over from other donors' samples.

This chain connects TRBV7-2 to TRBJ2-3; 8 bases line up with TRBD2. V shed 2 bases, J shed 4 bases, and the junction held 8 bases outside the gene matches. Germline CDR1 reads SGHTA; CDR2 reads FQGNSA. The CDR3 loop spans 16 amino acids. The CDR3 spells CASSLYTGGGADTQYF. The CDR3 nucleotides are TGTGCCAGCAGCTTATATACGGGGGGGGGAGCAGATACGCAGTATTTT. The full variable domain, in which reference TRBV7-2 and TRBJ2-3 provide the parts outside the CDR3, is GAGVSQSPSNKVTEKGKDVELRCDPISGHTALYWYRQSLGQGLEFLIYFQGNSAPDKSGLPSDRFSAERTGGSVSTLTIQRTQQEDSAVYLCASSLYTGGGADTQYFGPGTRLTVL.

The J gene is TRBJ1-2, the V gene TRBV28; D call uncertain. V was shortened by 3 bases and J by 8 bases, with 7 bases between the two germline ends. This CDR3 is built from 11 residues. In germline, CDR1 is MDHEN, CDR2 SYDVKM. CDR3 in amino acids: CASSFKGGYTF. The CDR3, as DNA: TGTGCCAGCAGTTTCAAGGGAGGCTACACCTTC.

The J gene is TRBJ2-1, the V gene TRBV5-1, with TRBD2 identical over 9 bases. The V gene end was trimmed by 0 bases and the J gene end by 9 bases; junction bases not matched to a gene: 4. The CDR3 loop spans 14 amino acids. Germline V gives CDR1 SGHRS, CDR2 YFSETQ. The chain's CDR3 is CASSLDASGTEQFF. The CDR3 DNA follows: TGCGCCAGCAGCTTGGATGCTAGCGGGACTGAGCAGTTCTTC.

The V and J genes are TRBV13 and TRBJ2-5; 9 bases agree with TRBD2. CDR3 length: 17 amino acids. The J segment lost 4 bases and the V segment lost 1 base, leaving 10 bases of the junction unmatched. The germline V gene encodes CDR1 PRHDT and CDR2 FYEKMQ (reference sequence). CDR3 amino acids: CASSLVGLAGDGETQYF. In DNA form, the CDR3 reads TGTGCCAGCAGCTTAGTAGGATTAGCGGGGGACGGAGAGACCCAGTACTTC.

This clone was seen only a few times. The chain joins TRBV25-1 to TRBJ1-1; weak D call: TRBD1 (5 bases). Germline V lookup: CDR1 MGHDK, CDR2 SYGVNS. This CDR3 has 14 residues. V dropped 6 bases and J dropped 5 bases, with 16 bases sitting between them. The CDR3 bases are TGTGCCAGCAGGGACTCTCCGGGGGTGACTGAAGCTTTCTTT. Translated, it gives CASRDSPGVTEAFF.

CDR3 sequence reads: CASSLNAGGANGYTF. The CDR3 DNA sequence: TGCGCCAGCAGCTTGAACGCAGGGGGCGCGAATGGCTACACCTTC. This chain uses TRBV5-1 with TRBJ1-2; 8 positions match TRBD1. Losses at the gene ends were 1 base for V and 6 bases for J; bases not matched to a gene: 8. The germline gives CDR1 SGHRS, CDR2 YFSETQ. The CDR3 runs to 15 residues. Looking up the rest from reference TRBV5-1 and TRBJ1-2 gives the full variable domain: KAGVTQTPRYLIKTRGQQVTLSCSPISGHRSVSWYQQTPGQGLQFLFEYFSETQRNKGNFPGRFSGRQFSNSRSEMNVSTLELGDSALYLCASSLNAGGANGYTFGSGTRLTVV.

The CDR3 loop is CAWRVRAEAFF. CDR3 DNA sequence: TGTGCCTGGAGAGTAAGGGCTGAAGCTTTCTTT. The genes are TRBV30 and TRBJ1-1; D is unresolved. V shed 3 bases and J shed 6 bases, with 8 bases lying between them. The CDR3 is 11 amino acids. Germline V gives CDR1 GTSNPN, CDR2 SVGIG (reference sequence).

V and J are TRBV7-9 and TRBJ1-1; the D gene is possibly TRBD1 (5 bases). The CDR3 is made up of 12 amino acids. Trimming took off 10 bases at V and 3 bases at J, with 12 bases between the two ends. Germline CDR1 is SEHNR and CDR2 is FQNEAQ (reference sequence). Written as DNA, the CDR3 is TGTGCCATCAGGGCACAGGACACTGAAGCTTTCTTT. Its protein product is CAIRAQDTEAFF.

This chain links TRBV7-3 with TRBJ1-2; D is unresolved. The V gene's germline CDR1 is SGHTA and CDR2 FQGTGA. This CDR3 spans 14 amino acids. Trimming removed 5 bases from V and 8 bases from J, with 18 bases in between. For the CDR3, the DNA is TGTGCCAGCAGCCCCGACTCGAGGGCGCGGGGCTACACCTTC. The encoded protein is CASSPDSRARGYTF.

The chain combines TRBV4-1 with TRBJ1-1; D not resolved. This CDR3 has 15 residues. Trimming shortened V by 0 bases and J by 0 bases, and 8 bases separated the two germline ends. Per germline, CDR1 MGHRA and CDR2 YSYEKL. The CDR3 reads CASSQDERLNTEAFF. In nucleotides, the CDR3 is TGCGCCAGCAGCCAAGATGAAAGACTGAACACTGAAGCTTTCTTT.

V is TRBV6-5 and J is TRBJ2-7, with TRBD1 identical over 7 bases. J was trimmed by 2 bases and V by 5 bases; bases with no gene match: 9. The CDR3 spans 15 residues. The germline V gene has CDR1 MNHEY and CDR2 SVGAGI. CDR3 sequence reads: CASSPASTGTYEQYF. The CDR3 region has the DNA TGTGCCAGCAGTCCCGCCTCGACAGGGACCTACGAGCAGTACTTC.

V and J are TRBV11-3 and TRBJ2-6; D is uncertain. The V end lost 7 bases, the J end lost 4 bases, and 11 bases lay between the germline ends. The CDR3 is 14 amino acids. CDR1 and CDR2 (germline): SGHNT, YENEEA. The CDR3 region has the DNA TGTGCCAGCACCGAAACCACCGGGGCCAACGTCCTGACTTTC. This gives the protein CASTETTGANVLTF.

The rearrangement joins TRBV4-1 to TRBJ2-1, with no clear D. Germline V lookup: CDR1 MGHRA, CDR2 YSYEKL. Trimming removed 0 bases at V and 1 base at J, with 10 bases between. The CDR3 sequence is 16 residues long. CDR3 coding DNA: TGCGCCAGCAGCCAAGAAGTAGTGGGGTCCTACAATGAGCAGTTCTTC. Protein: CASSQEVVGSYNEQFF.

The CDR3 region is CASSRDRALNSPLHF. The CDR3 DNA sequence: TGTGCCAGCAGCCGTGACAGGGCCTTAAATTCACCCCTCCACTTT. The V gene is TRBV13, the J gene TRBJ1-6; 7 bases align to TRBD1. Trimming took 5 bases from V and 7 from J; bases not matched to a gene: 8. CDR1 and CDR2 from the germline V gene are PRHDT and FYEKMQ (reference sequence). The CDR3 length is 15 residues. Looking up the rest from reference TRBV13 and TRBJ1-6 gives the full variable domain: AAGVIQSPRHLIKEKRETATLKCYPIPRHDTVYWYQQGPGQDPQFLISFYEKMQSDKGSIPDRFSAQQFSDYHSELNMSSLELGDSALYFCASSRDRALNSPLHFGNGTRLTVT.

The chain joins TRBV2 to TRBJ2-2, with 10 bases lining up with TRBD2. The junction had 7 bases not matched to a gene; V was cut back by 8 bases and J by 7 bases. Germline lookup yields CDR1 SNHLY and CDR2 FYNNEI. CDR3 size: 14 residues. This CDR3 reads CASLSGGAVGELFF. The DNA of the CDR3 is TGTGCCAGCTTAAGCGGGGGGGCTGTCGGGGAGCTGTTTTTT.